This T cell receptor (beta chain) was retrieved from a study of CD8+ T cells in alopecia areata. Study observations and caveats: Clonality was higher in lesional than normal scalp, especially in alopecia totalis/universalis.

On this clone itself: The target antigen is unknown.

As the sequencing template, cDNA was produced by extracting RNA and reverse transcribing it. Assay used: immunoSEQ multiplex PCR; TCRdb lists only in-frame clones, some missing. The top ten hold less than 5% of the sample, which has 150,000 to 200,000 clones, about 54% seen once. PBMCs provided sorted CD4+ and CD8+ T cells. CDR3 size: 11 residues. The germline V gene encodes CDR1 SEHNR and CDR2 FQNEAQ (reference sequence). Trimming left V 5 bases short and J 4 bases short, with 0 bases between. This chain connects TRBV7-9 to TRBJ2-6; the D is unclear. The material sequenced was CD4+ T cells sorted from blood. This sequence originates from a human donor in good health. CDR3 amino acids: CASSGANVLTF. The DNA for the CDR3 is TGTGCCAGCAGCGGGGCCAACGTCCTGACTTTC.